This T cell receptor beta chain was recorded in a study of identical twins. Findings of the study overall: A lower insertion count was a feature of abundant cord blood beta clonotypes, with no such feature in memory repertoires.

TCRdb re-analysed the 5' RACE reads in MiXCR, keeping a single row per CDR3 protein. Of hundreds of thousands of distinct CDR3 sequences listed, around a sixth are singletons. Regarding this clonotype: Its antigen is still unknown.

Germline lookup yields CDR1 SGHRS and CDR2 YFSETQ. Trimming took 0 bases from V and 3 from J, leaving 3 bases between them. The CDR3 extends over 13 amino acids. The same data also went into a second study, on T cells expressing NK-cell markers. That work contributes: Just one sequenced donor of eight was HCMV-seronegative, while seven were seropositive. Several experiments confined sorting to alpha-beta TCR T cells with an anti-gamma-delta TCR antibody. The CD3+CD56-NKG2C+ fraction was also led by these clonotypes in a handful of donors.

The sequenced material came from PBMCs. The clonotype was recovered from a woman between 18 and 30 years old in good health. The chain uses TRBV5-1 and TRBJ2-2; D ambiguous. CDR3 nucleotides: TGCGCCAGCAGCTTGGACCACACCGGGGAGCTGTTTTTT. It codes for CASSLDHTGELFF.